This entry lists 32 T cell receptor beta chains sequenced from one sample in a study of blood T cell repertoires in COVID-19. Sequencing was performed with immunoSEQ multiplex PCR; in TCRdb, only in-frame clones are kept and a portion is missing. The table has some 130,000 clones, approximately 84% seen once; the top ten hold less than 7%. Material: PBMCs or T cells enriched from blood (not recorded which). These receptors were collected from a man aged 35-49 years with acute COVID-19.

CDR3 amino acids: CASSRHTTNIQYF. The CDR3 bases are TGTGCCAGCAGCCGACACACAACAAACATTCAGTACTTC. The chain couples TRBV7-9 to TRBJ2-4; D is unclear. The V end lost 5 bases, the J end lost 6 bases, and 11 bases lay between the germline ends. Germline V CDR1 and CDR2: SEHNR, FQNEAQ (reference sequence). CDR3 size: 13 residues.

The genes are TRBV7-2 and TRBJ2-7, with 7 bases lining up with TRBD1. Germline V gene lookup returns CDR1 SGHTA and CDR2 FQGNSA. With V trimmed by 5 bases and J by 2 bases, 3 bases remained unmatched. The CDR3 totals 13 residues. The CDR3 nucleotides are TGTGCCAGCAGCCGGGACAGCCCCTACGAGCAGTACTTC. As protein: CASSRDSPYEQYF.

This clone was seen a few times. V usage is TRBV19 and J usage is TRBJ1-5, with a tentative D call TRBD1 (5 bases). V lost 5 bases and J lost 7, with 12 bases in between. Germline CDR1 reads LNHDA; CDR2 reads SQIVND (reference sequence). The CDR3 is 13 residues long. The CDR3 nucleotides are TGTGCCAGTAGTTGGGGGAGGGACCAGCCCCAGCATTTT. Protein: CASSWGRDQPQHF.

The chain recombines TRBV24-1 with TRBJ2-3, with 9 bases fitting TRBD1. CDR3 length equals 11 residues. Germline CDR1 is KGHDR and CDR2 is SFDVKD. V gave up 9 bases and J gave up 9 bases; unmatched junction bases: 3. The CDR3 DNA follows: TGTGCCACCTCCACAGGGGGCACGCAGTATTTT. Residues: CATSTGGTQYF.

This chain uses TRBV30 with TRBJ2-3; TRBD2 matches at 8 bases. V dropped 4 bases and J dropped 2; count of bases not matched to a gene: 5. The CDR3 contains 14 residues. Germline V gene sequence: CDR1 GTSNPN, CDR2 SVGIG (reference sequence). CDR3 loop: CAWTQGLVTDTQYF. The DNA of the CDR3 is TGTGCCTGGACTCAGGGACTAGTCACAGATACGCAGTATTTT.

This chain connects TRBV10-1 to TRBJ2-3, with a weak D call TRBD2 (6 bases). Trimming cost V 0 bases and J 4 bases, with 17 bases left between them. Germline V lookup: CDR1 WNHNN, CDR2 SYGVQD (reference sequence). This CDR3 has 17 residues. CDR3 protein: CASSESTPGEWADTQYF. The CDR3 region has the DNA TGCGCCAGCAGTGAGTCGACCCCGGGAGAGTGGGCAGATACGCAGTATTTT.

This clone was found once. The chain employs TRBV7-9 and TRBJ1-2; D is ambiguous. V lost 5 bases to trimming and J lost 0 bases, with 7 bases between them. Looked up from germline, CDR1 is SEHNR and CDR2 is FQNEAQ (reference sequence). The CDR3 spans 13 residues. The CDR3 reads CASSLSANYGYTF. As DNA, the CDR3 is TGTGCCAGCAGCCTCTCAGCTAACTATGGCTACACCTTC. Supplemented by reference TRBV7-9 and TRBJ1-2, the full variable domain reads DTGVSQNPRHKITKRGQNVTFRCDPISEHNRLYWYRQTLGQGPEFLTYFQNEAQLEKSRLLSDRFSAERPKGSFSTLEIQRTEQGDSAMYLCASSLSANYGYTFGSGTRLTVV.

The V call is TRBV2, the J call TRBJ2-7; the D gene is possibly TRBD1 (6 bases). The CDR3 extends over 14 amino acids. Germline V gives CDR1 SNHLY, CDR2 FYNNEI. Deletions cut 7 bases from V and 9 bases from J, with 22 bases between. In DNA form, the CDR3 reads TGTGCCAGCACCCTGGACAGAAACCAACCCGGGCAGTACTTC. It specifies CASTLDRNQPGQYF.

The V call is TRBV5-1, the J call TRBJ1-2; TRBD1 aligns across 7 bases. V shed 4 bases, J shed 2 bases, and the junction held 5 bases outside the gene matches. The CDR3 totals 14 residues. Germline-derived CDR1 and CDR2 are SGHRS and YFSETQ. This CDR3 reads CASSIRQGNYGYTF. The CDR3 DNA follows: TGCGCCAGCAGCATCCGACAGGGCAACTATGGCTACACCTTC.

This sequence joins TRBV6-5 and TRBJ2-4, with TRBD1 matching over 9 bases. Trimming took 5 bases from V and 8 from J; bases not matched to a gene: 10. Germline values: CDR1 MNHEY, CDR2 SVGAGI. There are 15 residues in the CDR3. Here the CDR3 DNA reads TGTGCCAGCAGTACAGGGGGCGCCCCTTGGGACATTCAGTACTTC. Protein sequence: CASSTGGAPWDIQYF.

The rearrangement uses TRBV6-2 or TRBV6-3 and TRBJ2-1; 12 bases align to TRBD2. There are 15 residues in the CDR3. Germline V gene lookup returns CDR1 MNHEY and CDR2 SVGEGT. Germline trimming cut 6 bases from V and 6 bases from J; bases unmatched to any gene: 6. This CDR3 reads CASSLAGGPSNEQFF. The DNA for the CDR3 is TGTGCCAGCAGCCTAGCGGGAGGGCCTTCCAATGAGCAGTTCTTC.

This clone was observed a single time. The genes are TRBV11-2 and TRBJ2-5; 11 positions match TRBD2. Per the germline V gene, CDR1 is SGHAT and CDR2 is FQNNGV. Germline trimming cut 5 bases from V and 4 bases from J; bases unmatched to any gene: 9. This CDR3 region has 16 residues. The DNA of the CDR3 is TGTGCCAGCAGCACCGACCTAGCGGGGGGAAGAGAGACCCAGTACTTC. Its translation is CASSTDLAGGRETQYF.

The chain combines TRBV5-1 with TRBJ1-1; a weak D match, TRBD1 (5 bases). Germline V CDR1 and CDR2: SGHRS, YFSETQ. V was cut by 3 bases and J by 6 bases, with 15 bases left in between. The CDR3 sequence is 14 residues long. The CDR3, as DNA: TGCGCCAGCAGCTCCGGGCCAACGGGGGCTGAAGCTTTCTTT. Residues: CASSSGPTGAEAFF.

The rearrangement links TRBV7-9 to TRBJ1-2; D perhaps matches TRBD1 (5 bases). This CDR3 is built from 12 residues. Trimming removed 5 bases from V and 4 bases from J, with 8 bases in between. The germline V gene encodes CDR1 SEHNR and CDR2 FQNEAQ (reference sequence). CDR3 residues: CASSLGGYGYTF. CDR3 nucleotide sequence: TGTGCCAGCAGCCTCGGGGGCTATGGCTACACCTTC.

The CDR3 nucleotides are TGCGCCAGCAGCCAAGGTCTAGCGGGGTTAAAGAATGAGCAGTTCTTC. Translation: CASSQGLAGLKNEQFF. V gene TRBV4-1 combines with J gene TRBJ2-1, with TRBD2 matching 9 bases. V shed 1 base, J shed 7 bases, and the junction held 8 bases outside the gene matches. The CDR3 spans 16 residues. Germline V gene lookup returns CDR1 MGHRA and CDR2 YSYEKL.

V is TRBV25-1 and J is TRBJ1-2; 8 bases are a match to TRBD1. Unmatched junction bases numbered 5, after V lost 6 bases and J lost 2 bases. Germline V CDR1 and CDR2: MGHDK, SYGVNS. The CDR3 sequence is 14 residues long. The CDR3 DNA reads as TGTGCCAGCAGCCCAGGGGGCTCAAACTATGGCTACACCTTC. Translated, it gives CASSPGGSNYGYTF.

The rearrangement uses TRBV6-5 and TRBJ1-5; no definite D call. The CDR3 totals 13 residues. Trimming cost V 8 bases and J 5 bases, with 13 bases left between them. Germline assignment: CDR1 MNHEY and CDR2 SVGAGI. The CDR3 reads CASGREPDQPQHF. CDR3 nucleotides: TGTGCCAGCGGTAGGGAGCCGGATCAGCCCCAGCATTTT.

The chain uses TRBV7-2 and TRBJ1-3, with 7 positions matching TRBD1. CDR3 size: 16 residues. Germline V gene sequence: CDR1 SGHTA, CDR2 FQGNSA. The V segment lost 5 bases and the J segment 2 bases; nucleotides outside the gene matches: 9. Here the CDR3 DNA reads TGTGCCAGCAGCGCATACAGGGGCATGACTGGAAACACCATATATTTT. Protein product: CASSAYRGMTGNTIYF.

V usage is TRBV20-1 and J usage is TRBJ2-1, with TRBD1 matching over 8 bases. CDR1 and CDR2 from the germline V gene are DFQATT and SNEGSKA (reference sequence). The CDR3 contains 16 residues. V lost 3 bases to trimming and J lost 0 bases; unmatched junction nucleotides: 7. The CDR3: CSASSGQGISYNEQFF. CDR3 nucleotide sequence: TGCAGTGCTAGTTCCGGACAGGGCATCTCCTACAATGAGCAGTTCTTC.

The rearrangement joins TRBV10-3 to TRBJ1-2; D may be TRBD1 (5 bases). V lost 3 bases, J lost 4 bases, and 12 bases lay in between. The CDR3 spans 14 residues. Germline CDR1 and CDR2: ENHRY and SYGVKD. CDR3 sequence: CAISDGDLSYGYTF. The CDR3 DNA sequence: TGTGCCATCAGTGATGGGGACTTAAGCTATGGCTACACCTTC.

The chain combines TRBV10-1 with TRBJ2-2, with 10 bases identical to TRBD1. Trimming took 5 bases from V and 4 from J; bases not matched to a gene: 7. The CDR3 is 16 amino acids. Germline CDR1 is WNHNN and CDR2 is SYGVQD (reference sequence). CDR3 residues: CASSNFDRGLTGELFF. The CDR3 region has the DNA TGCGCCAGCAGTAACTTCGACAGGGGGCTCACCGGGGAGCTGTTTTTT.

The chain couples TRBV4-2 to TRBJ1-2; 11 bases are shared with TRBD1. The germline V gene encodes CDR1 LGHNA and CDR2 YNFKEQ. This CDR3 has 15 amino acids. Losses at the gene ends were 1 base for V and 11 bases for J; bases not matched to a gene: 9. CDR3 nucleotides: TGTGCCAGCAGCCAAGGACTTCCGGGACAGGGGGGTTACACCTTC. Amino acids: CASSQGLPGQGGYTF.

J is TRBJ2-3 and V is TRBV5-1, with TRBD1 as a possible D gene (7 bases). Germline values: CDR1 SGHRS, CDR2 YFSETQ. This CDR3 has 17 residues. V dropped 0 bases and J dropped 1 base, with 15 bases sitting between them. CDR3: CASSLGYRGGGTDTQYF. CDR3 nucleotides: TGCGCCAGCAGCTTGGGATACAGGGGCGGGGGCACAGATACGCAGTATTTT.

The V call is TRBV2, the J call TRBJ2-6; possibly TRBD1 for D (6 bases). The CDR3 extends over 16 amino acids. Trimming took off 6 bases at V and 2 bases at J, with 14 bases between the two ends. In germline, CDR1 is SNHLY, CDR2 FYNNEI. The CDR3 DNA follows: TGTGCCAGCAGGTACTACAGGGAAGCTGGGGCCAACGTCCTGACTTTC. As protein: CASRYYREAGANVLTF.

The chain recombines TRBV7-2 with TRBJ2-7, with a possible D match to TRBD1 (5 bases). Germline V gene sequence: CDR1 SGHTA, CDR2 FQGNSA. The CDR3 has 15 amino acids. V was pared by 4 bases and J by 2 bases, with 15 bases between. CDR3 amino acids: CASSSREPNAYEQYF. CDR3 nucleotide sequence: TGTGCCAGCAGCTCCAGGGAACCAAATGCCTACGAGCAGTACTTC. The complete variable domain, with remaining parts taken from reference TRBV7-2 and TRBJ2-7, reads GAGVSQSPSNKVTEKGKDVELRCDPISGHTALYWYRQSLGQGLEFLIYFQGNSAPDKSGLPSDRFSAERTGGSVSTLTIQRTQQEDSAVYLCASSSREPNAYEQYFGPGTRLTVT.

The rearrangement joins TRBV3-1 (or the pseudogene TRBV3-2) to TRBJ2-7; tentatively, D is TRBD1 (5 bases). The V end was cut by 2 bases, the J end by 2 bases, with 16 bases between. Germline V gene data show CDR1 as LGHDT and CDR2 as YNNKEL (reference sequence). This CDR3 has 16 amino acids. The CDR3 protein is CASSQTQGNTPYEQYF. The CDR3 DNA reads as TGTGCCAGCAGCCAAACGCAGGGAAATACCCCCTACGAGCAGTACTTC.

The rearrangement joins TRBV27 to TRBJ2-5; TRBD1 is a possible D gene (7 bases). The ends were cut back, 10 bases at V and 2 bases at J, with 17 bases in the middle. This CDR3 has 14 amino acids. Germline CDR1 reads MNHEY; CDR2 reads SMNVEV (reference sequence). The CDR3 region has the DNA TGTGCCACCAAGGGGGCGCGGGGTCAAGAGACCCAGTACTTC. The encoded protein is CATKGARGQETQYF.

The V and J genes are TRBV5-1 and TRBJ2-7; a possible D gene is TRBD2 (7 bases). Germline CDR1 SGHRS, CDR2 YFSETQ. V lost 2 bases and J 1 base, leaving 13 bases between the germline ends. The CDR3 loop spans 15 amino acids. CDR3 bases: TGCGCCAGCAGCTTAGGGGGGGCCACTTCCTACGAGCAGTACTTC. This codes for CASSLGGATSYEQYF.

The chain uses TRBV28 and TRBJ1-2, with D possibly being TRBD1 (5 bases). The CDR3 extends over 14 amino acids. Germline V gives CDR1 MDHEN, CDR2 SYDVKM. With 6 bases removed from V and 5 bases from J, the gap between germline ends came to 16 bases. CDR3 region: CASRETGGSYGYTF. In nucleotides, the CDR3 is TGTGCCAGCAGGGAAACAGGTGGCTCTTATGGCTACACCTTC.

This chain connects TRBV6-5 to TRBJ2-7; tentatively, D is TRBD2 (5 bases). Germline assignment: CDR1 MNHEY and CDR2 SVGAGI. The CDR3 contains 15 residues. V was trimmed by 0 bases and J by 3 bases, leaving 12 bases between them. The CDR3, as DNA: TGTGCCAGCAGTTACTCCCTTCTGACTATCTACGAGCAGTACTTC. It translates to CASSYSLLTIYEQYF.

The V call is TRBV5-1, the J call TRBJ2-1, with D maybe TRBD2 (5 bases). Trimming removed 0 bases at V and 8 bases at J, with 9 bases between. Per the germline V gene, CDR1 is SGHRS and CDR2 is YFSETQ. CDR3 size: 13 residues. CDR3 nucleotide sequence: TGCGCCAGCAGCTTGGGTGAGGGCGATGAGCAGTTCTTC. This translates into CASSLGEGDEQFF.

This chain uses TRBV30 with TRBJ2-6, with 9 bases matching TRBD1. V lost 5 bases to trimming and J lost 4 bases; unmatched junction nucleotides: 9. The germline V gene encodes CDR1 GTSNPN and CDR2 SVGIG (reference sequence). This CDR3 has 16 amino acids. CDR3 region: CAWGQGNPSGANVLTF. The CDR3, as DNA: TGTGCCTGGGGACAGGGGAACCCGTCCGGGGCCAACGTCCTGACTTTC. The full variable domain, rest sourced from reference TRBV30 and TRBJ2-6, is SQTIHQWPATLVQPVGSPLSLECTVEGTSNPNLYWYRQAAGRGLQLLFYSVGIGQISSEVPQNLSASRPQDRQFILSSKKLLLSDSGFYLCAWGQGNPSGANVLTFGAGSRLTVL.